A selection of T cell receptor beta chains follows, all from one sample in a study of identifying expanded T cells in peripheral blood. Repertoires were generated with immunoSEQ multiplex PCR, while TCRdb's copy carries only in-frame clones and drops some. The sample yields approximately 85,000 clones, 84% seen once. Sequencing was carried out using blood. The receptors stem from a person aged 18 to 75 in good health. Both conserved end residues are part of each CDR3. A D gene is named only where the DNA matches it firmly. Expanded clones are given a class, and other clones once, few, many or no size at all.

j_gene,v_gene,d_gene,abundance,CDR3aa,CDR3nt
TRBJ2-3,TRBV28,TRBD1,few,CASSFFSRGRADTQYF,TGTGCCAGCAGTTTTTTTTCGAGGGGGCGGGCAGATACGCAGTATTTT
TRBJ1-1,TRBV5-1,TRBD1,NA,CASSLDRDTSTEAFF,TGCGCCAGCAGCCTAGACAGGGATACCAGCACTGAAGCTTTCTTT
TRBJ2-1,TRBV7-9,TRBD2,once,CASSLNIAGVLDEQFF,TGTGCCAGCAGCCTCAATATAGCGGGAGTACTGGATGAGCAGTTCTTC
TRBJ2-5,TRBV4-3,TRBD2,once,CASSQDRLAGLKTQETQYF,TGCGCCAGCAGCCAGGACCGACTAGCGGGTCTCAAGACTCAAGAGACCCAGTACTTC
TRBJ1-2,TRBV18,NA,once,CASTFERTSGGGYTF,TGTGCCAGCACATTCGAACGGACGTCGGGTGGTGGCTACACCTTC
TRBJ2-7,TRBV6-6,NA,NA,CASRNSYEQYF,TGTGCCAGCAGGAACAGCTACGAGCAGTACTTC
TRBJ2-7,TRBV30,NA,NA,CAWSDPGHLGEQYF,TGTGCCTGGAGCGATCCGGGACATTTGGGGGAGCAGTACTTC
TRBJ1-5,TRBV28,NA,once,CASSNPGGEPQHF,TGTGCCAGCAGTAATCCGGGGGGCGAGCCCCAGCATTTT
TRBJ2-5,TRBV9,NA,NA,CASSVGVGARETQYF,TGTGCCAGCAGCGTAGGCGTAGGGGCCAGGGAGACCCAGTACTTC
TRBJ2-3,TRBV6-5,NA,few,CASSRRTGTDTQYF,TGTGCCAGCAGTCGACGGACAGGCACAGATACGCAGTATTTT
TRBJ1-4,TRBV7-2,NA,NA,CASSLINTRVGRTNEKLFF,TGTGCCAGCAGCTTAATCAATACAAGGGTTGGCCGAACTAATGAAAAACTGTTTTTT
TRBJ2-3,TRBV27,NA,NA,CASRSTDTQYF,TGTGCCAGCAGAAGCACAGATACGCAGTATTTT
TRBJ1-2,TRBV5-1,TRBD1,once,CASRARGDYGYTF,TGCGCCAGCAGAGCCAGGGGGGATTATGGCTACACCTTC
TRBJ1-1,TRBV18,NA,NA,CASSPRPGTFTGVMNTEAFF,TGTGCCAGCTCACCTCGTCCCGGGACATTTACGGGGGTAATGAACACTGAAGCTTTCTTT
TRBJ2-7,TRBV7-9,NA,NA,CASSVSYEQYF,TGTGCCAGCTCGGTTTCGTACGAGCAGTACTTC
TRBJ1-4,TRBV7-6,NA,NA,CASSIRGTNEKLFF,TGTGCCAGCAGCATCAGGGGCACTAATGAAAAACTGTTTTTT
TRBJ2-2,TRBV14,NA,NA,CASSLIGELFF,TGTGCCAGCAGCCTTATCGGGGAGCTGTTTTTT
TRBJ2-2,TRBV6-4,TRBD1,NA,CASSDRVGTGELFF,TGTGCCAGCAGCGACAGGGTGGGCACCGGGGAGCTGTTTTTT
TRBJ1-5,TRBV28,NA,NA,CASIDSFNQPQHF,TGTGCCAGCATAGACAGCTTTAATCAGCCCCAGCATTTT
TRBJ1-1,TRBV6-6,NA,NA,CASSYGLGTEAFF,TGTGCCAGCAGTTACGGGTTGGGCACTGAAGCTTTCTTT
TRBJ2-7,TRBV7-2,NA,once,CASSVDRSEQYF,TGTGCCAGCAGCGTCGACAGGTCTGAGCAGTACTTC
TRBJ2-2,TRBV5-1,TRBD1,NA,CASSLTGDLNTGELFF,TGCGCCAGCAGCTTGACAGGGGACCTTAACACCGGGGAGCTGTTTTTT
TRBJ2-6,TRBV5-1,NA,NA,CASSSVTSGPPGANVLTF,TGCGCCAGCAGCTCAGTCACATCGGGACCTCCTGGGGCCAACGTCCTGACTTTC
TRBJ2-3,TRBV27,NA,NA,CATLYYSGSTDTQYF,TGTGCCACCCTTTACTATAGCGGAAGCACAGATACGCAGTATTTT
TRBJ2-5,TRBV25-1,NA,NA,CASSNGIQETQYF,TGTGCCAGCAGTAACGGAATCCAAGAGACCCAGTACTTC
TRBJ1-2,TRBV10-3,NA,NA,CAISEAAEDRGYTF,TGTGCCATCAGTGAGGCAGCAGAGGATCGGGGCTACACCTTC
TRBJ1-3,TRBV14,NA,NA,CASSRLYGNTIYF,TGTGCCAGCAGCCGCCTATATGGAAACACCATATATTTT
TRBJ1-3,TRBV4-3,NA,NA,CASSQVGASGNTIYF,TGCGCCAGCAGCCAAGTGGGGGCCTCTGGAAACACCATATATTTT
TRBJ2-7,TRBV6-4,NA,few,CASSDGYEQYF,TGTGCCAGCAGTGACGGGTACGAGCAGTACTTC
TRBJ2-5,TRBV6-5,NA,NA,CASSYRQNQETQYF,TGTGCCAGCAGTTATCGGCAGAACCAAGAGACCCAGTACTTC
TRBJ1-3,TRBV30,NA,NA,CAWSSRGGNSGNTIYF,TGTGCCTGGAGTTCCCGGGGCGGAAACTCTGGAAACACCATATATTTT
TRBJ1-3,TRBV6-6,TRBD1,NA,CATMDRAAGNTIYF,TGTGCCACGATGGACAGGGCGGCTGGAAACACCATATATTTT
TRBJ2-3,TRBV18,NA,NA,CASSPPSREQYF,TGTGCCAGCTCACCACCCTCGCGGGAGCAGTATTTT
TRBJ1-1,TRBV6-6,TRBD1,NA,CASSYEMTGGNTEAFF,TGTGCCAGCAGTTACGAAATGACAGGGGGGAACACTGAAGCTTTCTTT
TRBJ1-2,TRBV15,TRBD1,few,CATSRRTGQGYTF,TGTGCCACCAGCAGAAGGACAGGGCAGGGCTACACCTTC
TRBJ2-1,TRBV9,NA,NA,CASSVDYPGPYNEQFF,TGTGCCAGCAGCGTAGACTACCCAGGACCGTACAATGAGCAGTTCTTC
TRBJ2-7,TRBV11-1,NA,NA,CASSLGQESYEQYF,TGTGCCAGCAGCTTAGGGCAGGAATCCTACGAGCAGTACTTC
TRBJ1-3,TRBV12-5,NA,NA,CASGRSLDLRDFFYGNTIYF,TGTGCTAGTGGTCGTTCCTTGGACCTCCGGGACTTCTTCTATGGAAACACCATATATTTT
TRBJ1-4,TRBV10-3,TRBD1,once,CAISGGTGTNEKLFF,TGTGCCATCAGTGGGGGGACAGGGACGAATGAAAAACTGTTTTTT
TRBJ1-2,TRBV29-1,NA,NA,CSVAEQPSGDLNGYTF,TGCAGCGTTGCAGAACAGCCAAGTGGGGATTTGAATGGCTACACCTTC
TRBJ2-1,TRBV6-1,NA,NA,CASSVSGSQNEQFF,TGTGCCAGCAGTGTTTCCGGTAGTCAGAATGAGCAGTTCTTC
TRBJ2-1,TRBV4-1,NA,once,CASSPWTGRDNEQFF,TGCGCCAGCAGCCCTTGGACAGGGAGGGACAATGAGCAGTTCTTC
TRBJ2-1,TRBV27,TRBD2,NA,CASTRLAGESTFF,TGTGCCAGCACGAGACTAGCGGGAGAATCGACATTCTTC
TRBJ2-3,TRBV7-3,TRBD2,NA,CASSPGTSGTDTQYF,TGTGCCAGCAGCCCCGGGACTAGCGGTACAGATACGCAGTATTTT
TRBJ1-3,TRBV19,NA,NA,CASSIVAGLPGNTIYF,TGTGCCAGTAGTATCGTTGCAGGACTCCCTGGAAACACCATATATTTT
TRBJ2-3,TRBV5-4,NA,NA,CASSGGLTTDTQYF,TGTGCCAGCAGCGGGGGACTTACCACAGATACGCAGTATTTT
TRBJ2-5,TRBV5-1,TRBD2,NA,CASSSRLAGGKETQYF,TGCGCCAGCAGCTCGAGACTAGCGGGAGGGAAGGAGACCCAGTACTTC
TRBJ2-4,TRBV27,NA,NA,CASSPVDTAKNIQYF,TGTGCCAGCAGTCCTGTGGACACCGCCAAAAACATTCAGTACTTC